Below, 14 T cell receptor beta chains from the same sample are listed, as sequenced in a study of blood T cell repertoires in COVID-19. This table comes from immunoSEQ multiplex PCR, and its TCRdb copy is limited to in-frame clones, with some not included. The table includes roughly 80,000 clones, roughly 84% detected once. Sequencing used peripheral blood. These receptors all stem from a man in his fifties with acute or convalescent COVID-19.

The chain recombines TRBV30 with TRBJ1-5; no reliable D call. V lost 1 base and J lost 2, with 12 bases in between. The CDR3 runs to 15 residues. Germline CDR1 and CDR2: GTSNPN and SVGIG (reference sequence). The CDR3 protein is CAWSGKGVGNQPQHF. The CDR3 nucleotides are TGTGCCTGGAGTGGAAAGGGAGTCGGCAATCAGCCCCAGCATTTT.

The genes are TRBV30 and TRBJ2-2; D perhaps matches TRBD1 (5 bases). The V and J ends lost 2 bases and 7 bases respectively, with 8 bases between them. CDR3 length: 12 amino acids. Germline assignment: CDR1 GTSNPN and CDR2 SVGIG (reference sequence). The CDR3 region has the DNA TGTGCCTGGAGTCCGCAGGGCGGGGAGCTGTTTTTT. Translated, it gives CAWSPQGGELFF.

V usage is TRBV11-2 and J usage is TRBJ2-1, with 8 bases fitting TRBD2. The germline V gene encodes CDR1 SGHAT and CDR2 FQNNGV. The junction had 5 bases not matched to a gene; V was cut back by 3 bases and J by 4 bases. This CDR3 has 15 residues. The CDR3 here is CASSFLTSGYNEQFF. The DNA for the CDR3 is TGTGCCAGCAGCTTCCTAACTAGCGGATACAATGAGCAGTTCTTC.

V is TRBV11-2 and J is TRBJ1-2; possibly TRBD1 for D (6 bases). The CDR3 spans 14 residues. Trimming removed 4 bases from V and 2 bases from J, with 11 bases in between. Germline assignment: CDR1 SGHAT and CDR2 FQNNGV. Here the CDR3 reads CASSSLQGNYGYTF. Written as DNA, the CDR3 is TGTGCCAGCAGCTCTCTTCAGGGGAACTATGGCTACACCTTC.

The chain joins TRBV9 to TRBJ2-1; 11 bases fit TRBD2. The germline gives CDR1 SGDLS, CDR2 YYNGEE. This CDR3 spans 16 amino acids. V was clipped by 3 bases and J by 5 bases; unmatched bases: 7. The CDR3 DNA follows: TGTGCCAGCAGCGGATTAGCGGGAGGGACAGACAATGAGCAGTTCTTC. Its protein is CASSGLAGGTDNEQFF.

This clone came up once. The chain joins TRBV3-1 (or the pseudogene TRBV3-2) to TRBJ2-5, with 11 positions matching TRBD2. The germline CDR1 and CDR2 sequences are LGHDT and YNNKEL (reference sequence). There are 15 residues in the CDR3. The J segment lost 6 bases and the V segment lost 1 base, leaving 4 bases of the junction unmatched. The CDR3 region has the DNA TGTGCCAGCAGCCAAGGACTAGCGGGATTAAAGACCCAGTACTTC. Translating it yields CASSQGLAGLKTQYF.

The chain joins TRBV7-2 to TRBJ1-2; a weak D match, TRBD1 (5 bases). Germline CDR1 reads SGHTA; CDR2 reads FQGNSA. The CDR3 spans 14 residues. Trimming pared 4 bases from V and 4 bases from J, leaving 13 bases between. In nucleotides, the CDR3 is TGTGCCAGCAGCTATGCGGGGACGGGCTATGGCTACACCTTC. It is translated as CASSYAGTGYGYTF.

The chain uses TRBV7-2 and TRBJ2-7; TRBD1 might be the D (5 bases). Looked up from germline, CDR1 is SGHTA and CDR2 is FQGNSA. The CDR3 consists of 14 residues. With 5 bases removed from V and 1 base from J, the gap between germline ends came to 12 bases. The CDR3 bases are TGTGCCAGCAGCCGGACACTGGAATCCTACGAGCAGTACTTC. Its translation is CASSRTLESYEQYF.

This chain uses TRBV15 with TRBJ1-6; TRBD1 agrees at 8 bases. The CDR3 loop spans 15 amino acids. CDR1 is LNHNV, CDR2 YYDKDF, per germline (reference sequence). After removal of 5 bases from V and 8 bases from J, the junction contained 8 bases not matched to a gene. The CDR3 loop is CATSYSTGGDSPLHF. DNA for the CDR3: TGTGCCACCAGCTATTCAACAGGGGGAGATTCACCCCTCCACTTT.

The chain uses TRBV10-1 and TRBJ1-6; possibly TRBD1 for D (5 bases). Germline V gene sequence: CDR1 WNHNN, CDR2 SYGVQD (reference sequence). With 6 bases removed from V and 6 bases from J, the gap between germline ends came to 9 bases. This CDR3 has 13 residues. The CDR3 sequence is CASSRDSNSPLHF. The CDR3, as DNA: TGCGCCAGCAGCCGGGACTCTAATTCACCCCTCCACTTT.

The J gene is TRBJ2-1, the V gene TRBV18, with 10 bases fitting TRBD2. Germline CDR1 KGHSH, CDR2 LQKENI. V shed 5 bases, J shed 2 bases, and the junction held 6 bases outside the gene matches. This CDR3 is 16 amino acids long. The CDR3 nucleotides are TGTGCCAGCTCATCGAGCGGGGGGGCCACCTACAATGAGCAGTTCTTC. Protein: CASSSSGGATYNEQFF.

The table lists this clone with a count of one. The chain has TRBV4-1 and TRBJ1-5, with 10 bases that match TRBD1. Germline trimming cut 3 bases from V and 3 bases from J; bases unmatched to any gene: 8. This CDR3 contains 17 residues. Germline assignment: CDR1 MGHRA and CDR2 YSYEKL. DNA for the CDR3: TGCGCCAGCAGCCAGACCCTGGGACAGGGGCCCAATCAGCCCCAGCATTTT. It translates to CASSQTLGQGPNQPQHF.

This rearrangement joins TRBV7-2 to TRBJ2-2, with TRBD2 identical over 11 bases. Germline V gene lookup returns CDR1 SGHTA and CDR2 FQGNSA. This CDR3 is 16 amino acids long. V shed 2 bases and J 1 base; nucleotides not matched to a gene: 0. CDR3 DNA sequence: TGTGCCAGCAGCTTACTAGCGGGGGGGAACACCGGGGAGCTGTTTTTT. Protein sequence: CASSLLAGGNTGELFF.

CDR3 coding DNA: TGTGCCATCAGTGAGTCTCGGGTTGCCTCCTATAATTCACCCCTCCACTTT. Encoded protein: CAISESRVASYNSPLHF. The V call is TRBV10-3, the J call TRBJ1-6; no clear D gene. This CDR3 has 17 amino acids. Looked up from germline, CDR1 is ENHRY and CDR2 is SYGVKD. Trimming took 0 bases from V and 0 from J, leaving 9 bases between them.